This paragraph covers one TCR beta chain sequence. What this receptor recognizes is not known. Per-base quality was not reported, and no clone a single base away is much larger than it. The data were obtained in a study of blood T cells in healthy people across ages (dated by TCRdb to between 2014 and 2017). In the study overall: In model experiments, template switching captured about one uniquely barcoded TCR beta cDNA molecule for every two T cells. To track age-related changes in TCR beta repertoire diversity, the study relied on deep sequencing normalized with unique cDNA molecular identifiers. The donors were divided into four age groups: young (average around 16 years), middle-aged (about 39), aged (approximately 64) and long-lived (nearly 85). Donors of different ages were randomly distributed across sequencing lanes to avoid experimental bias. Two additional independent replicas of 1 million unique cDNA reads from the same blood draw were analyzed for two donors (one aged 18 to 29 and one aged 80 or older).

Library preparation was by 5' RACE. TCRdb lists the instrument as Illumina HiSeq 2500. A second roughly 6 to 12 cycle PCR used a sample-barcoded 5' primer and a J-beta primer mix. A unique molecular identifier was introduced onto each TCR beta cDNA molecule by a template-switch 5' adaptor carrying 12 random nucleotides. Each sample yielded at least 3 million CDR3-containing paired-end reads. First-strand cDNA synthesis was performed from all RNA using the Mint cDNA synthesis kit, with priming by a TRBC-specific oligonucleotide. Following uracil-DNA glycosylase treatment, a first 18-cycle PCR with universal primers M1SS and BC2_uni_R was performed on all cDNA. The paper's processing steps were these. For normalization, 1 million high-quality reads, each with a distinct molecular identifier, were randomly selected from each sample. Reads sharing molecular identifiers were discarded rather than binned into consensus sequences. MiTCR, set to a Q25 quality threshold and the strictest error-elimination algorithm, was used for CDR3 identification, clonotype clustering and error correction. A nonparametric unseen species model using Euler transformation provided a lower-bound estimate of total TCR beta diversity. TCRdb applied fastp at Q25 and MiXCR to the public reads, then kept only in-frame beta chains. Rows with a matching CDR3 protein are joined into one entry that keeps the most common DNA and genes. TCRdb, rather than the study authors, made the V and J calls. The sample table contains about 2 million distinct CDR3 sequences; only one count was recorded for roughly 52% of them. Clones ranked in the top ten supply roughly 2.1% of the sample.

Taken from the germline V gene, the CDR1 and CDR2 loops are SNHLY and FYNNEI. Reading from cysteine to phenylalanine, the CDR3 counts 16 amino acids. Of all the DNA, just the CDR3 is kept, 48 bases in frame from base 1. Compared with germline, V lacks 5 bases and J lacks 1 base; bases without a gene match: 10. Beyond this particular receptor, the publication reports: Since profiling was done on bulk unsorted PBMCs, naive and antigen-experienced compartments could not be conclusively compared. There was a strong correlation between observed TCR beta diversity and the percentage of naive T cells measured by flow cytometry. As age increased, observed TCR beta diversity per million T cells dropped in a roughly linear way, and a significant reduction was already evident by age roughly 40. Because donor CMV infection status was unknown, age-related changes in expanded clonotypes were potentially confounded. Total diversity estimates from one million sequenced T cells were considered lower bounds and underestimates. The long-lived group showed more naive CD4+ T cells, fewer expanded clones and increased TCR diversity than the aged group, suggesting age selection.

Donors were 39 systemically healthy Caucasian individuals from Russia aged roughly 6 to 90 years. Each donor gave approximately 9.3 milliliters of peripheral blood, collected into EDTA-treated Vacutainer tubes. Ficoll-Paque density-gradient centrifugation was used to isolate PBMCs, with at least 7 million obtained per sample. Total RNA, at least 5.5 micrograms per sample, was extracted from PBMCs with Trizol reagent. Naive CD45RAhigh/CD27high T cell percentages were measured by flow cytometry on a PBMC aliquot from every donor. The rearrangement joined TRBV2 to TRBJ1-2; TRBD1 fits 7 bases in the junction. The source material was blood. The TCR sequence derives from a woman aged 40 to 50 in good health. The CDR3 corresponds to CASSRGRGVYNYGYTF. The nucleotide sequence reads TGTGCCAGCAGTCGGGGCAGGGGGGTGTATAACTATGGCTACACCTTC.